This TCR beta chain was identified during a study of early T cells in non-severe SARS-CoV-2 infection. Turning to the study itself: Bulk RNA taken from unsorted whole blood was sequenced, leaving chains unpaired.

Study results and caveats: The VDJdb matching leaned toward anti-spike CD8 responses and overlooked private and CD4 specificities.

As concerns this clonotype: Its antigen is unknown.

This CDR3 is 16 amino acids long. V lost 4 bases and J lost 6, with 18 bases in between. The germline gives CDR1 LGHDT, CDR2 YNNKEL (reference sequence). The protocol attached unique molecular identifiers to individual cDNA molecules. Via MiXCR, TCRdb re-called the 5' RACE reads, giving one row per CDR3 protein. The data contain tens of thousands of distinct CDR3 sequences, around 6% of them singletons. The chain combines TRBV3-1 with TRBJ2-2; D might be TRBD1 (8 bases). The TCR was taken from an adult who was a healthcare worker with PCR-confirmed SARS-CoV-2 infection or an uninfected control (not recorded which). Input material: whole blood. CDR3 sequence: CASSPRQGRDAGELFF. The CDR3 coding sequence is TGTGCCAGCAGCCCCCGACAGGGGAGGGACGCCGGGGAGCTGTTTTTT. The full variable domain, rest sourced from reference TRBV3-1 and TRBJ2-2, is DTAVSQTPKYLVTQMGNDKSIKCEQNLGHDTMYWYKQDSKKFLKIMFSYNNKELIINETVPNRFSPKSPDKAHLNLHINSLELGDSAVYFCASSPRQGRDAGELFFGEGSRLTVL.